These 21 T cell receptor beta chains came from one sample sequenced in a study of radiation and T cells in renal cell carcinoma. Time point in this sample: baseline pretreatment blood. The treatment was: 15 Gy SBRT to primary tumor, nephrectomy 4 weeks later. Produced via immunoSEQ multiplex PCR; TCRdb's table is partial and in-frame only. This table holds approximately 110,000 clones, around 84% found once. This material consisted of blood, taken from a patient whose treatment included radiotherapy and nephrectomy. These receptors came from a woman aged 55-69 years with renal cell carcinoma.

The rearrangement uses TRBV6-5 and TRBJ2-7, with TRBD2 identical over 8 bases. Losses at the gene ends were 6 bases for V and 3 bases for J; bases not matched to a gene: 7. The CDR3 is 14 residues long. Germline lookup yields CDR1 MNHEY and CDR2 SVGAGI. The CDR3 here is CASRGLSGIYEQYF. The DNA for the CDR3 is TGTGCCAGCAGGGGGCTTAGCGGGATCTACGAGCAGTACTTC.

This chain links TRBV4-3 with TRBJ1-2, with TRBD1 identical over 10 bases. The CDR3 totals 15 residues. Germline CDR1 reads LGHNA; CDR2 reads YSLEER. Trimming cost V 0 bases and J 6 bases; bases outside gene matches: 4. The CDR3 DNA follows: TGCGCCAGCAGCCAAGAAGCGACAGGGGGCGATGGCTACACCTTC. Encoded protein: CASSQEATGGDGYTF.

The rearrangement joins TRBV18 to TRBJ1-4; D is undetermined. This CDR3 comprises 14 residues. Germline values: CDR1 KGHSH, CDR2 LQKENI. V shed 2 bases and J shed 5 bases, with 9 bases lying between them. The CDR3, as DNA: TGTGCCAGCTCACCATCTCAGCCAAATGAAAAACTGTTTTTT. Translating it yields CASSPSQPNEKLFF.

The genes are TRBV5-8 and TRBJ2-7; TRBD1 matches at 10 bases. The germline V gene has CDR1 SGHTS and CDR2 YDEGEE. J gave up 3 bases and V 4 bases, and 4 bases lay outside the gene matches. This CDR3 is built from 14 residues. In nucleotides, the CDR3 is TGTGCCAGCAGCCACGGACAGGGGGGCTACGAGCAGTACTTC. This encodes CASSHGQGGYEQYF.

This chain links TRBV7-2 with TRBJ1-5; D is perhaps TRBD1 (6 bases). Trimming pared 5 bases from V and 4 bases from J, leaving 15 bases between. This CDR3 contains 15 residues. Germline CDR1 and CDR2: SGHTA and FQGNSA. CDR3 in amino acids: CASSLGARANQPQHF. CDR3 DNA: TGTGCCAGCAGCCTGGGGGCCAGGGCGAATCAGCCCCAGCATTTT.

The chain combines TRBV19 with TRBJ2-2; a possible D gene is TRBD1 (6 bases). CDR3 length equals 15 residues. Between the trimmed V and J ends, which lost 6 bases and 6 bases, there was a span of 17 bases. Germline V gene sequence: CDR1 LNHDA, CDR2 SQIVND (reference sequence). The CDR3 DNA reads TGTGCCAGTAGAACCCCCGGCAGGGGTCCCGGGGAGCTGTTTTTT. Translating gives CASRTPGRGPGELFF.

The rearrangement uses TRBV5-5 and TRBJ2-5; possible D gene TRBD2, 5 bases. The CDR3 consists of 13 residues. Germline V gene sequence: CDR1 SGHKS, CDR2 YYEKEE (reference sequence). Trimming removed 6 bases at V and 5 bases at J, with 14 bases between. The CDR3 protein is CASTLEGRETQYF. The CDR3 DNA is TGTGCCAGCACCCTTGAGGGAAGGGAGACCCAGTACTTC.

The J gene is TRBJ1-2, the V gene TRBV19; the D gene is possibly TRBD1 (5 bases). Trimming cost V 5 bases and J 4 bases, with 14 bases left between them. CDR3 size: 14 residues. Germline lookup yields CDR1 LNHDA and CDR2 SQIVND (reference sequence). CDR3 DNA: TGTGCCAGTAGTCCGGTTCAGGGAAGCTATGGCTACACCTTC. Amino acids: CASSPVQGSYGYTF.

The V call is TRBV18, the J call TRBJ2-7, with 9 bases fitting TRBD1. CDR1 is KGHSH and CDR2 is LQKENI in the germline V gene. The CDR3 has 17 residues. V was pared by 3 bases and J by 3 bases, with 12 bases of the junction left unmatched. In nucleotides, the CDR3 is TGTGCCAGCTCACCTTTCTCCGGGACAGGGAACGTCTACGAGCAGTACTTC. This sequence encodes CASSPFSGTGNVYEQYF. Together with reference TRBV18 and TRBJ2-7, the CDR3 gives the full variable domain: NAGVMQNPRHLVRRRGQEARLRCSPMKGHSHVYWYRQLPEEGLKFMVYLQKENIIDESGMPKERFSAEFPKEGPSILRIQQVVRGDSAAYFCASSPFSGTGNVYEQYFGPGTRLTVT.

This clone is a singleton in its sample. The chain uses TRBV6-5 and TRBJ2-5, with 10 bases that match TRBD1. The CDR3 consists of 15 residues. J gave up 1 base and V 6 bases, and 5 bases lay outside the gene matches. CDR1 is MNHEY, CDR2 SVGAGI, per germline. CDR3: CASRAGTGVQETQYF. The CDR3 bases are TGTGCCAGCAGGGCAGGGACAGGGGTCCAAGAGACCCAGTACTTC.

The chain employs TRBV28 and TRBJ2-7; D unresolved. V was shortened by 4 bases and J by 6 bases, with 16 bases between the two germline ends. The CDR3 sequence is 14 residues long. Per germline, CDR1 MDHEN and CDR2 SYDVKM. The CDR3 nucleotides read TGTGCCAGCAGTTCCCATACTACCAGTCCCGAGCAGTACTTC. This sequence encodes CASSSHTTSPEQYF. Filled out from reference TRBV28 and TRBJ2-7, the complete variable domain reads DVKVTQSSRYLVKRTGEKVFLECVQDMDHENMFWYRQDPGLGLRLIYFSYDVKMKEKGDIPEGYSVSREKKERFSLILESASTNQTSMYLCASSSHTTSPEQYFGPGTRLTVT.

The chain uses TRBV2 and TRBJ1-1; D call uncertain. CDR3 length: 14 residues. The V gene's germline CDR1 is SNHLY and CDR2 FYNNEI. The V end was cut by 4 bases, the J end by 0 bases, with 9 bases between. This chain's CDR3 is CASSGQLLNTEAFF. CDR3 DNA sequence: TGTGCCAGCAGTGGCCAATTATTGAACACTGAAGCTTTCTTT.

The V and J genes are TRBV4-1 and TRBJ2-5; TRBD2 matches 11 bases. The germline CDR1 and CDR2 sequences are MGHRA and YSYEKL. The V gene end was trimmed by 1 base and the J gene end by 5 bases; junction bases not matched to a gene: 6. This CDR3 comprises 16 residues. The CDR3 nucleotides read TGCGCCAGCAGCCAAGGGGAGACTAGCGGGGTTGAGACCCAGTACTTC. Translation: CASSQGETSGVETQYF.

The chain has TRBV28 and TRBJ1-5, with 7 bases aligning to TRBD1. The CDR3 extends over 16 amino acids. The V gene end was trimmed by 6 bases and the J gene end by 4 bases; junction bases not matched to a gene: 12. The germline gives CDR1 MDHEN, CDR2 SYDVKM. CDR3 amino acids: CASRRFGTDLNQPQHF. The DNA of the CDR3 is TGTGCCAGCAGGAGATTCGGGACAGACCTGAATCAGCCCCAGCATTTT.

The CDR3 coding sequence is TGTGCCAGCAGCCTAGGGGGGGATGGAACTGAAGCTTTCTTT. Amino acids: CASSLGGDGTEAFF. This chain connects TRBV7-6 to TRBJ1-1; tentative D call: TRBD1 (6 bases). Germline V gene lookup returns CDR1 SGHVS and CDR2 FNYEAQ. Trimming removed 5 bases from V and 5 bases from J, with 15 bases in between. The CDR3 runs to 14 residues.

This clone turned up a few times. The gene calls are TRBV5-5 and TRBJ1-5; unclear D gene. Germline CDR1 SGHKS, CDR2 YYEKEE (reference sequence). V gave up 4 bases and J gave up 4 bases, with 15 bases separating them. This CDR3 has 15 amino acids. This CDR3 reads CASSTRTGLNQPQHF. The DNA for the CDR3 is TGTGCCAGCAGCACCAGGACCGGCCTTAATCAGCCCCAGCATTTT.

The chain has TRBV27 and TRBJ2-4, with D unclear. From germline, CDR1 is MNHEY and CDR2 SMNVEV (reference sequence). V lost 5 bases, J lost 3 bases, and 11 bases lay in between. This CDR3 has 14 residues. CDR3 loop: CASSPRGVKNIQYF. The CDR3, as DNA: TGTGCCAGCAGTCCCCGTGGGGTCAAAAACATTCAGTACTTC.

Here the CDR3 DNA reads TGTGCCAGCAGCTCGTATTTAACCCAGGTCCTTAGCACAGATACGCAGTATTTT. This translates into CASSSYLTQVLSTDTQYF. V gene TRBV7-2 combines with J gene TRBJ2-3, with no clear D. Germline lookup yields CDR1 SGHTA and CDR2 FQGNSA. The CDR3 extends over 18 amino acids. Trimming cost V 4 bases and J 0 bases, with 20 bases left between them.

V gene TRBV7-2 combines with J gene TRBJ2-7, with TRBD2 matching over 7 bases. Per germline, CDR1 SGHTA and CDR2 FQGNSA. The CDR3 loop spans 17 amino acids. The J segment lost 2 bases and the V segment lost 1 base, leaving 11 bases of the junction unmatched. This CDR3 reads CASSLGARRLATYEQYF. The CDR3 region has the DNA TGTGCCAGCAGCTTAGGGGCCCGAAGACTAGCTACCTACGAGCAGTACTTC.

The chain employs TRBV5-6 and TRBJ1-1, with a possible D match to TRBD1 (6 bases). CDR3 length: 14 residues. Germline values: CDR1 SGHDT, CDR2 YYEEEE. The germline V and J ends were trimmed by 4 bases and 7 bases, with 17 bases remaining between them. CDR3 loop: CASSTRGGAIEAFF. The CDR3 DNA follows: TGTGCCAGCAGCACCCGCGGGGGGGCTATTGAAGCTTTCTTT.

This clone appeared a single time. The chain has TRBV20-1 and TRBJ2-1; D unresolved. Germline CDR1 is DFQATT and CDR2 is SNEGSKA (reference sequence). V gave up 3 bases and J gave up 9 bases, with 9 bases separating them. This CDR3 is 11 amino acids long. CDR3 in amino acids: CSASPEIEQFF. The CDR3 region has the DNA TGCAGTGCTAGCCCGGAGATTGAGCAGTTCTTC.